The 25 T cell receptor beta chains below all came from one sample that was sequenced in a study of blood T cell repertoires in COVID-19. Clones were sequenced by immunoSEQ multiplex PCR, and TCRdb holds only the in-frame ones, with some missing. The data hold 200,000 to 300,000 clones, with about 82% observed a single time. The material sequenced was PBMCs or T cells enriched from blood (not recorded which). The receptors stem from a woman between 50 and 59 years old with acute COVID-19.

In this sample, this clone turned up a few times. The V call is TRBV6-2 or TRBV6-3, the J call TRBJ1-2, with D uncertain. This CDR3 is 13 amino acids long. V lost 6 bases and J 4 bases, leaving 12 bases between the germline ends. Per germline, CDR1 MNHEY and CDR2 SVGEGT. CDR3 sequence reads: CASSPGLSYGYTF. CDR3 nucleotides: TGTGCCAGCAGCCCCGGACTGAGCTATGGCTACACCTTC.

This CDR3 is CATSDRTGSTRDEQFF. The CDR3 bases are TGTGCCACCAGTGATAGAACCGGGTCCACCAGGGATGAGCAGTTCTTC. The gene calls are TRBV24-1 and TRBJ2-1; weak D call: TRBD1 (5 bases). Per germline, CDR1 KGHDR and CDR2 SFDVKD. Trimming took 3 bases from V and 8 from J, leaving 19 bases between them. The CDR3 sequence is 16 residues long.

The chain is built from TRBV5-1 and TRBJ1-1; D gene ambiguous. The germline V gene encodes CDR1 SGHRS and CDR2 YFSETQ. The V and J ends lost 1 base and 1 base respectively, with 5 bases between them. This CDR3 contains 13 residues. This CDR3 is CASSLLSNTEAFF. DNA of the CDR3: TGCGCCAGCAGCTTGCTGTCGAACACTGAAGCTTTCTTT.

The V gene is TRBV6-4, the J gene TRBJ1-5; 10 nucleotides agree with TRBD1. The V gene's germline CDR1 is MRHNA and CDR2 SNTAGT. The V gene end was trimmed by 0 bases and the J gene end by 1 base; junction bases not matched to a gene: 0. CDR3 length: 16 amino acids. The CDR3, as DNA: TGTGCCAGCAGTGACTCGGACAGGGGGAGCAATCAGCCCCAGCATTTT. Translation: CASSDSDRGSNQPQHF.

This chain uses TRBV4-3 with TRBJ2-5, with D tentatively TRBD1 (6 bases). The germline CDR1 and CDR2 sequences are LGHNA and YSLEER. Trimming cost V 3 bases and J 5 bases, with 13 bases left between them. The CDR3 totals 14 residues. DNA for the CDR3: TGCGCCAGCAGCCACTCGAACAGGGTGGAGACCCAGTACTTC. It codes for CASSHSNRVETQYF.

The rearrangement joins TRBV4-3 to TRBJ2-7; TRBD1 matches at 8 bases. J lost 0 bases, V lost 3 bases, and 4 bases had no gene match. There are 15 residues in the CDR3. CDR1 LGHNA and CDR2 YSLEER come from the germline V gene. CDR3 in DNA: TGCGCCAGCAGCCAGGACAGGGCCAGCTCCTACGAGCAGTACTTC. Translation gives CASSQDRASSYEQYF.

The chain uses TRBV3-1 (or the pseudogene TRBV3-2) and TRBJ2-1; D unresolved. This CDR3 spans 15 amino acids. Germline V lookup: CDR1 LGHDT, CDR2 YNNKEL (reference sequence). Trimming stripped 0 bases from V and 4 bases from J, with 10 bases between. CDR3 coding DNA: TGTGCCAGCAGCCAAGATTGGGCAGCTTACAATGAGCAGTTCTTC. This encodes CASSQDWAAYNEQFF.

V is TRBV10-3 and J is TRBJ2-3; a weak D match, TRBD2 (6 bases). Germline V gives CDR1 ENHRY, CDR2 SYGVKD. CDR3 size: 14 residues. V lost 4 bases and J 1 base, leaving 9 bases between the germline ends. Here the CDR3 reads CAISAGGGTDTQYF. CDR3 DNA: TGTGCCATCAGTGCAGGCGGGGGCACAGATACGCAGTATTTT.

V is TRBV25-1 and J is TRBJ1-1; D might be TRBD1 (6 bases). Germline V gene data show CDR1 as MGHDK and CDR2 as SYGVNS. The ends were cut back, 6 bases at V and 5 bases at J, with 16 bases in the middle. The CDR3 length is 14 residues. The CDR3 DNA reads TGTGCCAGCAGGGAAGCGGGGGGCGGAACTGAAGCTTTCTTT. Its protein is CASREAGGGTEAFF.

V is TRBV5-4 and J is TRBJ2-6, with no clear D. V was cut by 0 bases and J by 8 bases, with 3 bases left in between. CDR1 and CDR2 (germline): SGHNT, YYREEE (reference sequence). The CDR3 sequence is 12 residues long. CDR3 coding DNA: TGTGCCAGCAGCTTGGACTCCAACGTCCTGACTTTC. Its translation is CASSLDSNVLTF.

The chain links TRBV5-1 to TRBJ2-1; D call uncertain. The CDR3 runs 13 residues. Trimming pared 0 bases from V and 5 bases from J, leaving 6 bases between. The germline V gene encodes CDR1 SGHRS and CDR2 YFSETQ. The CDR3 nucleotides are TGCGCCAGCAGCTTGGGACTTGACAATGAGCAGTTCTTC. This codes for CASSLGLDNEQFF.

The chain couples TRBV5-4 to TRBJ1-2; TRBD1 matches at 11 bases. Germline CDR1 and CDR2: SGHNT and YYREEE (reference sequence). Germline trimming cut 4 bases from V and 0 bases from J; bases unmatched to any gene: 5. There are 16 residues in the CDR3. The CDR3 loop is CASSRGQGGPNYGYTF. CDR3 bases: TGTGCCAGCAGCCGGGGACAGGGGGGTCCTAACTATGGCTACACCTTC.

The V call is TRBV30, the J call TRBJ1-1; 7 nucleotides line up with TRBD1. This CDR3 is built from 15 residues. V was pared by 3 bases and J by 1 base, with 8 bases of the junction left unmatched. Germline V gene sequence: CDR1 GTSNPN, CDR2 SVGIG (reference sequence). The CDR3 DNA reads TGTGCCTGGAGCCCTAACAGGGGTGCGAACACTGAAGCTTTCTTT. Amino acid sequence: CAWSPNRGANTEAFF.

The rearrangement joins TRBV5-6 to TRBJ2-1; 12 nucleotides match TRBD2. The CDR3 runs to 16 residues. Losses at the gene ends were 4 bases for V and 5 bases for J; bases not matched to a gene: 7. Germline V gives CDR1 SGHDT, CDR2 YYEEEE. The CDR3 region has the DNA TGTGCCAGCAGCCCCTCTAGCGGGGGGGCCCACAATGAGCAGTTCTTC. This gives the protein CASSPSSGGAHNEQFF.

This chain links TRBV5-1 with TRBJ2-3; 7 bases fit TRBD1. The trim removed 5 bases at V and 4 bases at J, leaving 4 bases unmatched. Germline V gene sequence: CDR1 SGHRS, CDR2 YFSETQ. This CDR3 has 13 amino acids. The CDR3, as DNA: TGCGCCAGCAGGGACAGGTACGCAGATACGCAGTATTTT. Its protein is CASRDRYADTQYF.

In its sample, this clone was seen a few times. The V call is TRBV13, the J call TRBJ2-3; TRBD2 agrees at 9 bases. This CDR3 contains 16 residues. With 6 bases clipped from V and 2 bases from J, the junction kept 9 bases outside the gene matches. Germline values: CDR1 PRHDT, CDR2 FYEKMQ (reference sequence). The chain's CDR3 is CASRGGGGADTDTQYF. CDR3 DNA: TGTGCCAGCAGAGGAGGCGGGGGGGCCGACACAGATACGCAGTATTTT.

The V gene is TRBV6-5, the J gene TRBJ2-7; no firm D call. The length of the CDR3 is 16 residues. Germline-derived CDR1 and CDR2 are MNHEY and SVGAGI. V dropped 4 bases and J dropped 5 bases, with 21 bases sitting between them. CDR3 nucleotide sequence: TGTGCCAGCAGTTTTTCCCCCTTCGGCATCGCGGACGAGCAGTACTTC. This translates into CASSFSPFGIADEQYF.

This clone was detected a few times. The chain links TRBV9 to TRBJ2-2; possible D gene TRBD2, 5 bases. The CDR3 is 15 amino acids. Germline CDR1 is SGDLS and CDR2 is YYNGEE. Trimming left V 0 bases short and J 3 bases short, with 9 bases between. CDR3 sequence reads: CASSVGPGYTGELFF. CDR3 nucleotides: TGTGCCAGCAGCGTAGGCCCGGGGTACACCGGGGAGCTGTTTTTT.

V usage is TRBV4-3 and J usage is TRBJ2-3; no clear D. The germline CDR1 and CDR2 sequences are LGHNA and YSLEER. V was trimmed by 0 bases and J by 2 bases, leaving 6 bases between them. The CDR3 consists of 14 residues. The CDR3, as DNA: TGCGCCAGCAGCCAAGAGGGCCTCACAGATACGCAGTATTTT. The encoded protein is CASSQEGLTDTQYF.

The J gene is TRBJ2-6, the V gene TRBV9; D might be TRBD1 (6 bases). The V gene's germline CDR1 is SGDLS and CDR2 YYNGEE. This CDR3 contains 17 residues. With 0 bases removed from V and 0 bases from J, the gap between germline ends came to 10 bases. CDR3 bases: TGTGCCAGCAGCGTAGCAGGGGAGAGCTCTGGGGCCAACGTCCTGACTTTC. This sequence encodes CASSVAGESSGANVLTF. Based on the CDR3 plus reference TRBV9 and TRBJ2-6, the full variable domain is DSGVTQTPKHLITATGQRVTLRCSPRSGDLSVYWYQQSLDQGLQFLIQYYNGEERAKGNILERFSAQQFPDLHSELNLSSLELGDSALYFCASSVAGESSGANVLTFGAGSRLTVL.

J is TRBJ1-2 and V is TRBV29-1; D perhaps matches TRBD1 (6 bases). V lost 6 bases and J 2 bases, leaving 16 bases between the germline ends. There are 14 residues in the CDR3. Per germline, CDR1 SQVTM and CDR2 ANQGSEA. The DNA for the CDR3 is TGCAGCGTGTCCATCTGGGGACAAAACTATGGCTACACCTTC. It is translated as CSVSIWGQNYGYTF.

In nucleotides, the CDR3 is TGTGCCAGCAGCGGCCCTAACCGGGACAGCTATAATTCACCCCTCCACTTT. Amino acid sequence: CASSGPNRDSYNSPLHF. The chain has TRBV7-2 and TRBJ1-6; 7 nucleotides agree with TRBD1. The CDR3 runs to 17 residues. The germline CDR1 and CDR2 sequences are SGHTA and FQGNSA. V shed 5 bases, J shed 3 bases, and the junction held 10 bases outside the gene matches.

The chain links TRBV28 to TRBJ2-3; TRBD2 aligns across 11 bases. The CDR3 covers 22 residues. Trimming removed 3 bases from V and 2 bases from J; junction bases left unmatched: 22. Germline values: CDR1 MDHEN, CDR2 SYDVKM. This CDR3 reads CASSLNWWLAGGRLPNTDTQYF. CDR3 bases: TGTGCCAGCAGTTTGAATTGGTGGCTAGCGGGGGGCCGACTACCTAACACAGATACGCAGTATTTT.

The V call is TRBV7-9, the J call TRBJ2-1, with 8 bases matching TRBD2. The length of the CDR3 is 14 residues. Germline assignment: CDR1 SEHNR and CDR2 FQNEAQ (reference sequence). V shed 7 bases and J 5 bases; nucleotides not matched to a gene: 7. CDR3 nucleotide sequence: TGTGCCAGCACCAAGGGACTAGAGGACAATGAGCAGTTCTTC. This encodes CASTKGLEDNEQFF.

The gene calls are TRBV18 and TRBJ1-5, with D possibly being TRBD1 (5 bases). CDR3 length: 16 amino acids. V lost 0 bases to trimming and J lost 2 bases, with 11 bases between them. Germline values: CDR1 KGHSH, CDR2 LQKENI. CDR3 sequence (DNA): TGTGCCAGCTCACCACCTGACGGGGGTGGCAATCAGCCCCAGCATTTT. Its protein is CASSPPDGGGNQPQHF.